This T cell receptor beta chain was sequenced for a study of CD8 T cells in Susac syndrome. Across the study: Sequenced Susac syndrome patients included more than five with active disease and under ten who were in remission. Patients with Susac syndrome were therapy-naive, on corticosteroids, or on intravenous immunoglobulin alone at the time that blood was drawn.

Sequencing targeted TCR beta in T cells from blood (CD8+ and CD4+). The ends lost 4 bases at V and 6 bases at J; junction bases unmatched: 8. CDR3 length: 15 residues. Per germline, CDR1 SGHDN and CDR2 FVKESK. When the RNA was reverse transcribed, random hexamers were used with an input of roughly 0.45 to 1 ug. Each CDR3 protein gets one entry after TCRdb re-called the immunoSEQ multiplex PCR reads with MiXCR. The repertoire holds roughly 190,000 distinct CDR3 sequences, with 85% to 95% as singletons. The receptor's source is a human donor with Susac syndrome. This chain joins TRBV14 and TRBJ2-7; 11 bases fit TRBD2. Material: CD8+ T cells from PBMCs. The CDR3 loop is CASSLLGTSGSEQYF. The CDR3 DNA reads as TGTGCCAGCAGCCTACTGGGGACTAGCGGATCCGAGCAGTACTTC.